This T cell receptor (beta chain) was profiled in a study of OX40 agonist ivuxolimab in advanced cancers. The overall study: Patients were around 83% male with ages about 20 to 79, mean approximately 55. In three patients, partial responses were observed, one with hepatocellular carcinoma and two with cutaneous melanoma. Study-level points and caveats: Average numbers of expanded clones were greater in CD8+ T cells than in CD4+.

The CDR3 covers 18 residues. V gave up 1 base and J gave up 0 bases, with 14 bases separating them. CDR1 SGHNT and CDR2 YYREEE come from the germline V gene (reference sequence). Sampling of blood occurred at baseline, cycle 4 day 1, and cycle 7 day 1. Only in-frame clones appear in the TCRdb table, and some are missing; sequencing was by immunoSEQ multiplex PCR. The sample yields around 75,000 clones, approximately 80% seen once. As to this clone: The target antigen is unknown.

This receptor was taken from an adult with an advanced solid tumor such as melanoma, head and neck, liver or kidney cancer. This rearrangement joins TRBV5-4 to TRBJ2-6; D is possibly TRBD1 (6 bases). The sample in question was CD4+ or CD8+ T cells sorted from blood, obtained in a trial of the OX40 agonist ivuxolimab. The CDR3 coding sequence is TGTGCCAGCAGCTTGTGGAAGGGACAAACCTCTGGGGCCAACGTCCTGACTTTC. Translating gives CASSLWKGQTSGANVLTF.